These T cell receptor beta chains were read from a single sample in a study of shared clonotypes between healthy human individuals. Sequencing used immunoSEQ multiplex PCR; TCRdb keeps in-frame clones, though not all of them. The table has over 400,000 clones, roughly 80% seen once; the top ten hold approximately 11%. The sequenced sample was PBMCs. These receptors were taken from a woman aged 40 to 55 in good health. Some clones in this sample may be carry-over from other donors' samples. The CDR3 runs from the conserved cysteine through the conserved F or W. The D gene is left open where the match is weak. Clone size is not always given. Where it is, it says once, few, many or a class for expanded clones.

clone_size	v_call	d_call	j_call	cdr3_nt	cdr3_aa
NA	TRBV28	NA	TRBJ1-5	TGTGCCAGCAGTTGGGCCAACAATCAGCCCCAGCATTTT	CASSWANNQPQHF
few	TRBV7-6	NA	TRBJ2-2	TGTGCCAGCAGCTTAGAAGGATTGAACACCGGGGAGCTGTTTTTT	CASSLEGLNTGELFF
NA	TRBV7-6	NA	TRBJ2-1	TGTGCCAGCAGCCCAGGTGGTGCAGGCGAAAACTACAATGAGCAGTTCTTC	CASSPGGAGENYNEQFF
few	TRBV11-3	NA	TRBJ2-2	TGTGCCAGCAGCTTAGGAGTTGAGGGAACCGGGGAGCTGTTTTTT	CASSLGVEGTGELFF
NA	TRBV2	NA	TRBJ2-5	TGTGCCAGCAGTGATGTGGGGACCCAGTACTTC	CASSDVGTQYF
few	TRBV7-2	NA	TRBJ2-2	TGTGCCAGCAGCGTCCAGCGCGGGGAGCTGTTTTTT	CASSVQRGELFF
NA	TRBV11-2	NA	TRBJ2-5	TGTGCCAGCAGCTTAGATCGGCGGGGAGCGCCTCAAGAGACCCAGTACTTC	CASSLDRRGAPQETQYF
NA	TRBV7-2	TRBD2	TRBJ2-3	TGTGCCAGCAGCCTGGGACTAGTCACAGATACGCAGTATTTT	CASSLGLVTDTQYF
NA	TRBV5-1	NA	TRBJ2-5	TGCGCCAGCAGCTTGGCTGGGAATAGGGAGACCCAGTACTTC	CASSLAGNRETQYF
few	TRBV2	NA	TRBJ1-5	TGTGCCAGCGGACGGGACATGAATCAGCCCCAGCATTTT	CASGRDMNQPQHF
NA	TRBV7-8	TRBD2	TRBJ2-3	TGTGCCAGCAGCTCCGAACGACTAGCGGGAGGTACAGATACGCAGTATTTT	CASSSERLAGGTDTQYF
NA	TRBV28	NA	TRBJ2-3	TGTGCCAGCAGTTTAACACAGTACCTAAGCACAGATACGCAGTATTTT	CASSLTQYLSTDTQYF
NA	TRBV5-1	NA	TRBJ2-5	TGCGCCAGCAGCTTGCCGGGGAAGGAGACCCAGTACTTC	CASSLPGKETQYF
NA	TRBV19	TRBD2	TRBJ2-1	TGTGCCAGTAGCAGAGGGACTAGCGGGACGGCAACTTCCTACAATGAGCAGTTCTTC	CASSRGTSGTATSYNEQFF
NA	TRBV9	NA	TRBJ1-1	TGTGCCAGCGGTTCTGATTCGAACACTGAAGCTTTCTTT	CASGSDSNTEAFF
many	TRBV4-2	TRBD2	TRBJ2-1	TGTGCCAGCAGTTACAGGCGGGAGGTTCCCAATGAGCAGTTCTTC	CASSYRREVPNEQFF
NA	TRBV2	NA	TRBJ2-7	TGTGCCAGCAGGAATAGCGGCCTACGCTCCTACGAGCAGTACTTC	CASRNSGLRSYEQYF
NA	TRBV27	NA	TRBJ2-7	TGTGCCAGCACCCGGGGAGGCAACTACGAGCAGTACTTC	CASTRGGNYEQYF
NA	TRBV28	NA	TRBJ2-7	TGTGCCAGCATCCTCTCCCCGGGCAGGGGTGGCGAGCAGTACTTC	CASILSPGRGGEQYF
NA	TRBV30	NA	TRBJ1-1	TGTGCCTGGAGTGCGGACACGAACACTGAAGCTTTCTTT	CAWSADTNTEAFF
NA	TRBV6-1	TRBD1	TRBJ2-2	TGTGCCAGTCATCGGGACAGGGTTAACACCGGGGAGCTGTTTTTT	CASHRDRVNTGELFF
NA	TRBV21-1	NA	TRBJ2-7	TGTGCCAGCACTCCGGGGTGGCGCGGAGCCATCGAGCAGTACTTC	CASTPGWRGAIEQYF
NA	TRBV30	TRBD2	TRBJ2-2	TGTGCCTCCACCGGGACTAGCTCCACCGGGGAGCTGTTTTTT	CASTGTSSTGELFF
NA	TRBV28	TRBD1	TRBJ1-2	TGTGCCAGCAGTTTAGACAGGGATGGAGGCTACACCTTC	CASSLDRDGGYTF
NA	TRBV7-9	TRBD1	TRBJ1-2	TGTGCCAGCAGCACCGGACAGGGGGCGATCTATGGCTACACCTTC	CASSTGQGAIYGYTF
NA	TRBV18	NA	TRBJ1-1	TGTGCCAGCTCAGACGGACGGATAAAAGCTTTCTTT	CASSDGRIKAFF
NA	TRBV7-3	NA	TRBJ1-1	TGTGCCAGCAGCTTTGGGGTATACACTGAAGCTTTCTTT	CASSFGVYTEAFF
NA	TRBV7-9	NA	TRBJ1-1	TGTGCCAGCAGCTTAGATCTTCCGCGTAACACTGAAGCTTTCTTT	CASSLDLPRNTEAFF
NA	TRBV9	TRBD2	TRBJ2-5	TGTGCCAGCAGCCGGGGGGTCCAAGAGACCCAGTACTTC	CASSRGVQETQYF
NA	TRBV28	NA	TRBJ1-4	TGTGCCAGCGTACGTGGGAGGGTCTTTAATGAAAAACTGTTTTTT	CASVRGRVFNEKLFF
once	TRBV2	TRBD1	TRBJ2-1	TGTGCCAGCAGCGGCCGACAGAGAACAGGGGATGAGCAGTTCTTC	CASSGRQRTGDEQFF
NA	TRBV7-2	NA	TRBJ2-1	TGTGCCAGCAGCTTAGGCCGTTACAATGAGCAGTTCTTC	CASSLGRYNEQFF
NA	TRBV9	NA	TRBJ1-1	TGTGCCAGCAGCGTAGGGCACGGAACTGAAGCTTTCTTT	CASSVGHGTEAFF
NA	TRBV25-1	NA	TRBJ2-3	TGTGCCAGCAGTGATGGGCGGGGAAGTGGGGATACGCAGTATTTT	CASSDGRGSGDTQYF
NA	TRBV6-6	NA	TRBJ2-1	TGTGCCAGCAGTTACTCGACGGGGGATGAGCAGTTCTTC	CASSYSTGDEQFF
NA	TRBV6-5	TRBD2	TRBJ2-7	TGTGCCAGCAGTTACACTAGCGGGAGCTACGAGCAGTACTTC	CASSYTSGSYEQYF
NA	TRBV11-2	TRBD2	TRBJ2-1	TGTGCCAGCAGCCCCACTAGCGAACTCCTAGGTATCTCCTACAATGAGCAGTTCTTC	CASSPTSELLGISYNEQFF
once	TRBV2	NA	TRBJ1-3	TGTGCCAGCAGCGCGACAGACGCCTCTGGAAACACCATATATTTT	CASSATDASGNTIYF
NA	TRBV7-2	NA	TRBJ2-7	TGTGCCAGCAGCTTCGGGCTAGAGCAGTACTTC	CASSFGLEQYF